This T cell receptor (beta chain) emerged from a study of early T cells in non-severe SARS-CoV-2 infection. Overall study: Chains were unpaired, as sequencing was done on bulk RNA from unsorted whole blood. Study findings and constraints: Clonotype matching in VDJdb favored anti-spike CD8 responses and did not capture private and CD4 specificities.

TCRdb re-derived calls from the 5' RACE reads in MiXCR, one entry per CDR3 protein. Of tens of thousands of distinct CDR3 sequences listed, just over 8% are singletons. A remark on this clonotype: Its antigen is undetermined.

Germline lookup yields CDR1 SGHNT and CDR2 YENEEA. CDR3 length: 13 residues. V was cut by 6 bases and J by 5 bases, with 13 bases left in between. This TCR was recovered from an adult who was a healthcare worker with PCR-confirmed SARS-CoV-2 infection or an uninfected control (not recorded which). This rearrangement joins TRBV11-3 to TRBJ2-5; tentatively, D is TRBD1 or TRBD2 (5 bases each). The material sequenced was whole blood. CDR3 sequence: CASSPGSSETQYF. The DNA of the CDR3 is TGTGCCAGCAGTCCAGGGAGCAGCGAGACCCAGTACTTC.